The 23 T cell receptor beta chains in this list originate from one sample, sequenced in a study of blood T cell repertoires in COVID-19. Sequenced by immunoSEQ multiplex PCR; TCRdb stores in-frame clones only, minus some. Of tens of thousands of clones detected, around nine tenths appear once; the ten largest clones hold 5.5% to 7.5%. The sequenced material came from peripheral blood. All receptors come from a woman of 80 years or more with active COVID-19.

The genes are TRBV28 and TRBJ2-7; perhaps TRBD2 as D (7 bases). Deletions cut 6 bases from V and 6 bases from J, with 15 bases between. CDR1 and CDR2 from the germline V gene are MDHEN and SYDVKM. This CDR3 comprises 13 residues. The CDR3 coding sequence is TGTGCCAGCAGCCATGGGGGCGGGGGCGAGCAGTACTTC. This translates into CASSHGGGGEQYF.

The chain carries TRBV10-3 and TRBJ1-5; no reliable D call. V lost 4 bases, J lost 4 bases, and 8 bases lay in between. The germline gives CDR1 ENHRY, CDR2 SYGVKD. This CDR3 is built from 13 residues. CDR3 nucleotides: TGTGCCATCAGTGGCACAGAGAATCAGCCCCAGCATTTT. Its translation is CAISGTENQPQHF.

The chain recombines TRBV11-2 with TRBJ2-4; no definite D call. Per the germline V gene, CDR1 is SGHAT and CDR2 is FQNNGV. V was shortened by 3 bases and J by 0 bases, with 6 bases between the two germline ends. CDR3 size: 14 residues. CDR3 region: CASSFIVAKNIQYF. For the CDR3, the DNA is TGTGCCAGCAGCTTTATAGTAGCCAAAAACATTCAGTACTTC.

The rearrangement joins TRBV3-1 (or the pseudogene TRBV3-2) to TRBJ1-2; D perhaps matches TRBD1 (6 bases). Looked up from germline, CDR1 is LGHDT and CDR2 is YNNKEL (reference sequence). V was pared by 3 bases and J by 8 bases, with 13 bases between. The CDR3 runs 13 residues. CDR3 amino acids: CASSHAGVGGYTF. The CDR3 DNA reads as TGTGCCAGCAGCCACGCAGGGGTGGGGGGCTACACCTTC.

The V call is TRBV3-1 (or the pseudogene TRBV3-2), the J call TRBJ2-7; 9 bases map to TRBD2. Germline loops: CDR1 LGHDT, CDR2 YNNKEL (reference sequence). The V and J ends lost 4 bases and 0 bases, in that order; junction bases with no gene match: 10. The CDR3 has 17 amino acids. The CDR3 region has the DNA TGTGCCAGCAGCCGGGGTAGCGGGGGCCTGAGCTCCTACGAGCAGTACTTC. Its translation: CASSRGSGGLSSYEQYF.

The rearrangement joins TRBV5-1 to TRBJ1-2, with 9 bases that match TRBD1. This CDR3 region has 15 residues. V was pared by 0 bases and J by 4 bases, with 4 bases of the junction left unmatched. The germline V gene has CDR1 SGHRS and CDR2 YFSETQ. The CDR3 DNA follows: TGCGCCAGCAGCTTGGGGGACAGGGACGGCTATGGCTACACCTTC. As protein: CASSLGDRDGYGYTF.

The chain employs TRBV3-1 (or the pseudogene TRBV3-2) and TRBJ1-4; D gene ambiguous. Looked up from germline, CDR1 is LGHDT and CDR2 is YNNKEL (reference sequence). The ends were cut back, 0 bases at V and 7 bases at J, with 12 bases in the middle. The CDR3 covers 15 residues. CDR3 residues: CASSQDGNLGEKLFF. The CDR3 nucleotides are TGTGCCAGCAGCCAAGACGGGAATTTAGGTGAAAAACTGTTTTTT.

This chain joins TRBV4-3 and TRBJ2-2; TRBD1 agrees at 11 bases. Germline V gives CDR1 LGHNA, CDR2 YSLEER. After removal of 1 base from V and 7 bases from J, the junction contained 5 bases not matched to a gene. CDR3 length: 16 residues. DNA for the CDR3: TGCGCCAGCAGCCAAGTCCCGGACAGGGGGCACGGGGAGCTGTTTTTT. Amino acids: CASSQVPDRGHGELFF.

The chain recombines TRBV23-1 with TRBJ2-7; no firm D call. TRBV23-1 is reported as an ORF; its role is uncertain. Trimming left V 5 bases short and J 4 bases short, with 15 bases between. The CDR3 is made up of 14 amino acids. CDR3 in DNA: TGCGCCAGCAGTATCAGCGCAGTGTGGTACGAGCAGTACTTC. It translates to CASSISAVWYEQYF.

The chain couples TRBV4-3 to TRBJ2-3; 7 bases match TRBD2. V lost 4 bases and J lost 5; bases outside the gene matches: 6. Germline CDR1 and CDR2: LGHNA and YSLEER. The length of the CDR3 is 14 residues. The CDR3 DNA reads as TGCGCCAGCAGCCGAGGGACTAACTTAGATACGCAGTATTTT. Amino acid sequence: CASSRGTNLDTQYF.

This sequence joins TRBV27 and TRBJ2-2; no firm D call. Germline CDR1 is MNHEY and CDR2 is SMNVEV (reference sequence). V was shortened by 7 bases and J by 6 bases, with 9 bases between the two germline ends. CDR3 size: 12 residues. This CDR3 reads CASKVGPGELFF. CDR3 nucleotides: TGTGCCAGCAAAGTTGGGCCCGGGGAGCTGTTTTTT.

The chain recombines TRBV11-2 with TRBJ1-2; D possibly corresponds to TRBD1 (6 bases). This CDR3 comprises 13 residues. Germline CDR1 and CDR2: SGHAT and FQNNGV. V was clipped by 5 bases and J by 2 bases, with 9 bases between them. The CDR3 DNA is TGTGCCAGCAGCCGGGACAACAACTATGGCTACACCTTC. Protein: CASSRDNNYGYTF.

The V gene is TRBV19, the J gene TRBJ1-2, with a possible D match to TRBD1 (5 bases). Trimming took off 5 bases at V and 4 bases at J, with 11 bases between the two ends. The length of the CDR3 is 13 residues. CDR1 LNHDA and CDR2 SQIVND come from the germline V gene (reference sequence). CDR3 protein: CASSAQGFYGYTF. CDR3 coding DNA: TGTGCCAGTAGTGCGCAGGGATTCTATGGCTACACCTTC.

V and J are TRBV7-9 and TRBJ1-1; 7 nucleotides align to TRBD1. The CDR3 is 15 residues long. Losses at the gene ends were 1 base for V and 4 bases for J; bases not matched to a gene: 6. Germline V gene data show CDR1 as SEHNR and CDR2 as FQNEAQ (reference sequence). CDR3 residues: CASSLGGGAGTEAFF. CDR3 nucleotides: TGTGCCAGCAGCTTAGGAGGGGGCGCGGGCACTGAAGCTTTCTTT.

The chain recombines TRBV6-6 with TRBJ2-7; possible D gene TRBD1, 6 bases. Per germline, CDR1 MNHNY and CDR2 SVGAGI (reference sequence). This CDR3 is 14 amino acids long. Trimming pared 0 bases from V and 2 bases from J, leaving 8 bases between. In DNA form, the CDR3 reads TGTGCCAGCAGTTACTCGGACAGTCCCTACGAGCAGTACTTC. Amino acid sequence: CASSYSDSPYEQYF.

This clone was counted a few times. V usage is TRBV9 and J usage is TRBJ1-6, with a possible D match to TRBD1 (6 bases). Trimming took 0 bases from V and 12 from J, leaving 13 bases between them. The CDR3 covers 14 residues. Germline loops: CDR1 SGDLS, CDR2 YYNGEE. CDR3 sequence reads: CASSVGGGARPLHF. CDR3 in DNA: TGTGCCAGCAGCGTAGGAGGGGGGGCGAGACCCCTCCACTTT.

V usage is TRBV12-1 and J usage is TRBJ2-5; the table's D call, TRBD1, has no DNA check behind it. TRBV12-1 has pseudogene status. The CDR3 loop spans 13 amino acids. This chain's CDR3 is CASSITGEETQYF. In DNA, the CDR3 is TGTGCCAGCAGCATCACAGGGGAGGAGACCCAGTACTTC.

This rearrangement joins TRBV5-4 to TRBJ2-7, with 15 positions matching TRBD2. Germline CDR1 and CDR2: SGHNT and YYREEE (reference sequence). This CDR3 region has 16 residues. With 4 bases clipped from V and 1 base from J, the junction kept 3 bases outside the gene matches. In DNA form, the CDR3 reads TGTGCCAGCAGCACCGGGACTAGCGGGGGGTCCTACGAGCAGTACTTC. Amino acids: CASSTGTSGGSYEQYF.

V usage is TRBV7-8 and J usage is TRBJ2-3, with 7 bases identical to TRBD2. From germline, CDR1 is SGHVS and CDR2 FQNEAQ. The CDR3 spans 13 residues. The junction had 4 bases not matched to a gene; V was cut back by 5 bases and J by 5 bases. As DNA, the CDR3 is TGTGCCAGCAGCCGCGGGGGTAGAGATACGCAGTATTTT. Translation gives CASSRGGRDTQYF. Full variable domain (missing parts from reference TRBV7-8 and TRBJ2-3): GAGVSQSPRYKVAKRGQDVALRCDPISGHVSLFWYQQALGQGPEFLTYFQNEAQLDKSGLPSDRFFAERPEGSVSTLKIQRTQQEDSAVYLCASSRGGRDTQYFGPGTRLTVL.

V gene TRBV3-1 (or the pseudogene TRBV3-2) combines with J gene TRBJ2-2; maybe TRBD1 (6 bases). The germline CDR1 and CDR2 sequences are LGHDT and YNNKEL (reference sequence). This CDR3 region has 18 residues. V was clipped by 4 bases and J by 0 bases, with 18 bases between them. CDR3 sequence (DNA): TGTGCCAGCAGCCCCTTCCAGGGGAGTATGACGAACACCGGGGAGCTGTTTTTT. Protein: CASSPFQGSMTNTGELFF.

The rearrangement joins TRBV14 to TRBJ1-3, with D unclear. Germline V gives CDR1 SGHDN, CDR2 FVKESK. V shed 6 bases and J shed 2 bases, with 8 bases lying between them. This CDR3 is built from 13 residues. CDR3: CASSVSAGNTIYF. The DNA of the CDR3 is TGTGCCAGCAGTGTGTCGGCTGGAAACACCATATATTTT.

The rearrangement joins TRBV18 to TRBJ1-1; weak D call: TRBD1 (6 bases). In germline, CDR1 is KGHSH, CDR2 LQKENI. Trimming removed 1 base at V and 7 bases at J, with 19 bases between. CDR3 size: 16 residues. For the CDR3, the DNA is TGTGCCAGCTCACCACGGACAGCCAAAGGGGTGGGTGAAGCTTTCTTT. Translating it yields CASSPRTAKGVGEAFF.

The chain links TRBV19 to TRBJ1-6; D unclear. The germline V and J ends were trimmed by 4 bases and 2 bases, with 6 bases remaining between them. The CDR3 is made up of 14 amino acids. The germline CDR1 and CDR2 sequences are LNHDA and SQIVND (reference sequence). The CDR3 DNA reads as TGTGCCAGTAGTACAGGCACCTATAATTCACCCCTCCACTTT. It yields the protein CASSTGTYNSPLHF.